This T cell receptor (beta chain) was recorded in a study of patients and donors after allogeneic stem cell transplantation. The CDR3 extends over 14 amino acids. V dropped 0 bases and J dropped 1 base, with 9 bases sitting between them. The germline V gene encodes CDR1 DFQATT and CDR2 SNEGSKA (reference sequence). TCRdb itself ran the RT-PCR reads through MiXCR, one entry per CDR3 protein. This repertoire shows approximately 160,000 distinct CDR3 sequences, 24% found once; its top ten account for more than 25%. The V call is TRBV20-1, the J call TRBJ1-1, with D unclear. Sequenced material: blood, either unsorted or a sorted T cell fraction (not recorded which). The receptor comes from a human donor who was either an allogeneic HSCT recipient or a stem cell or donor lymphocyte infusion donor (not recorded which). It is not recorded whose cells these are; they may come from a transplant donor. The CDR3 sequence is CSAREANPNTEAFF. As DNA, the CDR3 is TGCAGTGCTAGAGAGGCCAACCCGAACACTGAAGCTTTCTTT.